This T cell receptor beta chain was recorded in a study of beta chain features in type 1 diabetes. Study results and caveats: There was no resolution here of whether HLA type influences TCRB rearrangement. Patients with type 1 diabetes showed fewer VDJ junction insertions and more deletions. Patients' naive, central memory and Treg TCRB repertoires seemed closer to one another than those of healthy donors. Moderate yet significant TCRB CDR3 shortening was seen in Type 1 diabetes patients in all four CD4+ subsets. Amplification by PCR could prefer shorter templates, with the same effect in patients and controls.

Trimming pared 6 bases from V and 0 bases from J, leaving 10 bases between. Germline V gene lookup returns CDR1 SNHLY and CDR2 FYNNEI. The CDR3 runs to 14 residues. This clone was observed a few times. The target antigen is unknown. What was sequenced were expressed TCRB transcripts, since all of the isolated RNA had been reverse transcribed. Assay used: immunoSEQ multiplex PCR; TCRdb lists only in-frame clones, some missing. The sample includes hundreds of thousands of clones, more than 13% of them seen just once. Specimen: naive CD4+ T cells from blood. J is TRBJ2-3 and V is TRBV2, with a weak D call TRBD2 (6 bases). This TCR derives from a young man with type 1 diabetes. The CDR3 region is CASRAGLSTDTQYF. The CDR3 coding sequence is TGTGCCAGCAGGGCGGGACTCAGCACAGATACGCAGTATTTT.